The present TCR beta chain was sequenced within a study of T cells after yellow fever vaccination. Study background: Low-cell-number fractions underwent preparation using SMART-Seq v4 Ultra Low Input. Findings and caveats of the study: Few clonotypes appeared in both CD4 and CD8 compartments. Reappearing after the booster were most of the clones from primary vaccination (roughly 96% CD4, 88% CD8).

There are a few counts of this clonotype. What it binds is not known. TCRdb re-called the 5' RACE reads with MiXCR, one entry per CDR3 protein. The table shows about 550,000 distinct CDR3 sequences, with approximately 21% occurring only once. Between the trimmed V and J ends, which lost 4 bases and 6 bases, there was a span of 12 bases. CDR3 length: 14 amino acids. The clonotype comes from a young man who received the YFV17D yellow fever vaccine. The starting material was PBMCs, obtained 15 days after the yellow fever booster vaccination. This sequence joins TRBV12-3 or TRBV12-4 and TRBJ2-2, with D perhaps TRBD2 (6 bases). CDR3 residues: CASSSFLAPGELFF. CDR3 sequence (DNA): TGTGCCAGCAGTTCCTTCCTAGCGCCCGGGGAGCTGTTTTTT.